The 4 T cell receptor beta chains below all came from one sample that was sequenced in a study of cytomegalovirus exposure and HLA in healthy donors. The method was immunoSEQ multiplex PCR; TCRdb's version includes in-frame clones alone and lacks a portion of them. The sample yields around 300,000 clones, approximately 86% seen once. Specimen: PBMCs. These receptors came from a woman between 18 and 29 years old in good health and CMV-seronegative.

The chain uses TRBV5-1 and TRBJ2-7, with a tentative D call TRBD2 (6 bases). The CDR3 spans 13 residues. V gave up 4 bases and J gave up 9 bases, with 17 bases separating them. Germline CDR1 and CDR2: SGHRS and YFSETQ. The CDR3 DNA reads TGCGCCAGCAGCCGCTCTAGCGAACCCGTGCAGTACTTC. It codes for CASSRSSEPVQYF. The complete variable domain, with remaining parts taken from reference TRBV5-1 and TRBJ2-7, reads KAGVTQTPRYLIKTRGQQVTLSCSPISGHRSVSWYQQTPGQGLQFLFEYFSETQRNKGNFPGRFSGRQFSNSRSEMNVSTLELGDSALYLCASSRSSEPVQYFGPGTRLTVT.

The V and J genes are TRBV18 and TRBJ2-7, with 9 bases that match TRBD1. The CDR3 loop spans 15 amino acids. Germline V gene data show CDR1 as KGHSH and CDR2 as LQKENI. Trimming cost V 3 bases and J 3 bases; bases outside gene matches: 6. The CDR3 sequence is CASSPWTGDFYEQYF. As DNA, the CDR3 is TGTGCCAGCTCACCCTGGACAGGGGATTTCTACGAGCAGTACTTC. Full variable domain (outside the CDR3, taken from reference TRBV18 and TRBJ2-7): NAGVMQNPRHLVRRRGQEARLRCSPMKGHSHVYWYRQLPEEGLKFMVYLQKENIIDESGMPKERFSAEFPKEGPSILRIQQVVRGDSAAYFCASSPWTGDFYEQYFGPGTRLTVT.

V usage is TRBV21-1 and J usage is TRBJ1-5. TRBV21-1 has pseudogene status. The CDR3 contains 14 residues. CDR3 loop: CASRGRSSNQPQHF. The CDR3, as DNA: TGTGCCAGCCGCGGGCGGTCAAGCAATCAGCCCCAGCATTTT.

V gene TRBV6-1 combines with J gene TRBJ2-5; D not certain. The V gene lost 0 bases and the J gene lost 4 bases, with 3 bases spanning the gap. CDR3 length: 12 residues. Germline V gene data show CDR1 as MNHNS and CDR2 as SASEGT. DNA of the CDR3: TGTGCCAGCAGTGAAGCAGCAGAGACCCAGTACTTC. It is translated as CASSEAAETQYF.